This TCR beta chain is drawn from a study of T cell repertoires in cytomegalovirus infection. Study-wide context: CMV infection plus the matching HLA type was flagged by public TCR beta signatures. Broader study findings: Identification of carriers of CMV plus the relevant HLA was performed using cumulative public TCR beta family frequency.

MiXCR, run by TCRdb on the reads, gives a single entry per CDR3 protein. The repertoire includes a few hundred thousand distinct CDR3 sequences, roughly 29% of them detected once, and about 13% sits in the top ten. With regard to this clonotype: The target antigen is unknown.

Trimming shortened V by 3 bases and J by 5 bases, and 10 bases separated the two germline ends. Germline V CDR1 and CDR2: KGHSH, LQKENI. This CDR3 has 13 amino acids. The receptor was isolated from a human donor in good health (CMV status not recorded). Some clones in this sample may be carry-over from other donors' samples. The rearrangement uses TRBV18 and TRBJ2-5; a possible D gene is TRBD2 (6 bases). The sample was PBMCs. CDR3 DNA: TGTGCCAGCTCACCGGAGGGGTCGGAGACCCAGTACTTC. Protein sequence: CASSPEGSETQYF. The variable domain in full, completed from reference TRBV18 and TRBJ2-5, reads NAGVMQNPRHLVRRRGQEARLRCSPMKGHSHVYWYRQLPEEGLKFMVYLQKENIIDESGMPKERFSAEFPKEGPSILRIQQVVRGDSAAYFCASSPEGSETQYFGPGTRLLVL.